This note documents a single TCR beta chain sequence. This entry is derived from a study of cytomegalovirus exposure and HLA in healthy donors. PCR employed 60 Vbeta and 13 Jbeta primers. Assay used: immunoSEQ multiplex PCR; TCRdb lists only in-frame clones, some missing. The sample holds around 61,000 clones; roughly 90% are singletons and the top ten take about 1.4%. Germline CDR1 and CDR2: MDHEN and SYDVKM. Trimming removed 4 bases from V and 6 bases from J, with 16 bases in between. This CDR3 region has 15 residues. The sample was PBMCs. This sequence was found in a man aged 30-40 years in good health and CMV-seropositive. The chain uses TRBV28 and TRBJ1-3; no clear D gene. CDR3 sequence (DNA): TGTGCCAGCAGTTCGCTAACCTCCGGTGAAAACACCATATATTTT. The encoded protein is CASSSLTSGENTIYF. The full variable domain, its missing parts supplied by reference TRBV28 and TRBJ1-3, is DVKVTQSSRYLVKRTGEKVFLECVQDMDHENMFWYRQDPGLGLRLIYFSYDVKMKEKGDIPEGYSVSREKKERFSLILESASTNQTSMYLCASSSLTSGENTIYFGEGSWLTVV.